This TCR beta chain was sequenced for a study of blood T cell repertoires in COVID-19. On the study more broadly: Specimens from acute and convalescent COVID-19 originated in the United States, Italy and Spain. Sample material is recorded as cDNA or gDNA derived from T cells, B-cell-depleted T cells, or PBMCs.

In the original analysis: The assay estimated nucleated cells by amplifying reference gene primers. Some clones are missing from TCRdb's copy, which holds only in-frame ones; the method was immunoSEQ multiplex PCR. The V and J calls and the clone size are those of that table, but D and trimming were determined from the DNA. Of 20,000 to 25,000 clones detected, roughly 84% appear once; the ten largest clones hold roughly 3.2%. V shed 5 bases and J shed 3 bases, with 10 bases lying between them. Germline lookup yields CDR1 MNHEY and CDR2 SMNVEV (reference sequence). The CDR3 has 13 amino acids. The gene calls are TRBV27 and TRBJ1-1; D is undetermined. Sample: peripheral blood. The sequence was obtained from a man aged 40-50 years with acute or convalescent COVID-19. In DNA form, the CDR3 reads TGTGCCAGCAGTCCGACACCGTACACTGAAGCTTTCTTT. Its translation is CASSPTPYTEAFF.